This entry lists 8 T cell receptor beta chains sequenced from one sample in a study of T cell responses to AZD1222 COVID-19 vaccine. TCRdb keeps only in-frame clones here, not all; method: immunoSEQ multiplex PCR. The sample has 250,000 to 300,000 clones; 90% to 95% are singletons. The sample here was peripheral blood, taken 28 days after the second AZD1222 dose. The receptors stem from an adult who received the AZD1222 COVID-19 vaccine.

Regarding this clone: Other DNA sequences in the same sample also yield this CDR3. This chain joins TRBV9 and TRBJ1-2; D is perhaps TRBD1 (6 bases). CDR3 size: 14 residues. The germline CDR1 and CDR2 sequences are SGDLS and YYNGEE. V lost 0 bases, J lost 4 bases, and 10 bases lay in between. DNA of the CDR3: TGTGCCAGCAGCGTAGGTCAGGGGCCCTATGGCTACACCTTC. Translating gives CASSVGQGPYGYTF.

This chain links TRBV5-1 with TRBJ1-2; 7 bases fit TRBD1. V was clipped by 4 bases and J by 1 base; unmatched bases: 7. This CDR3 contains 15 residues. CDR1 and CDR2 (germline): SGHRS, YFSETQ. CDR3 nucleotide sequence: TGCGCCAGCAGCCACGGACAGGTCTATAACTATGGCTACACCTTC. Translated: CASSHGQVYNYGYTF.

The chain couples TRBV7-2 to TRBJ1-6; 8 bases are shared with TRBD1. The germline V gene has CDR1 SGHTA and CDR2 FQGNSA. CDR3 length equals 15 residues. V shed 4 bases and J 7 bases; nucleotides not matched to a gene: 6. CDR3 DNA: TGTGCCAGCAGCTCTCGACAGGGGCGAAATTCACCCCTCCACTTT. It translates to CASSSRQGRNSPLHF.

This chain links TRBV10-3 with TRBJ2-1; 15 bases agree with TRBD2. V shed 4 bases and J 6 bases; nucleotides not matched to a gene: 7. Germline CDR1 reads ENHRY; CDR2 reads SYGVKD. This CDR3 has 17 residues. The CDR3 sequence is CAISASLGLAGGNEQFF. CDR3 sequence (DNA): TGTGCCATCAGTGCCTCCCTGGGACTAGCGGGGGGCAATGAGCAGTTCTTC.

The V call is TRBV7-2, the J call TRBJ1-1; the D gene is possibly TRBD1 (5 bases). The germline CDR1 and CDR2 sequences are SGHTA and FQGNSA. With 5 bases removed from V and 6 bases from J, the gap between germline ends came to 19 bases. The CDR3 length is 15 residues. CDR3 loop: CASSLITSGQAEAFF. CDR3 DNA: TGTGCCAGCAGCCTTATAACTTCGGGGCAGGCTGAAGCTTTCTTT.

The chain has TRBV2 and TRBJ2-3; TRBD2 agrees at 11 bases. V trimming: 5 bases; J trimming: 6 bases; junction bases outside the gene matches: 13. The CDR3 loop spans 17 amino acids. Germline V lookup: CDR1 SNHLY, CDR2 FYNNEI. For the CDR3, the DNA is TGTGCCAGCAGTCCCGGGACTAGCGGATTACGGGGGGATACGCAGTATTTT. This translates into CASSPGTSGLRGDTQYF.

The chain links TRBV6-5 to TRBJ1-2; 7 bases are a match to TRBD1. The CDR3 spans 13 residues. The V and J ends lost 6 bases and 3 bases, in that order; junction bases with no gene match: 4. The germline gives CDR1 MNHEY, CDR2 SVGAGI. In nucleotides, the CDR3 is TGTGCCAGCAGCCCAGGGGGGGACTATGGCTACACCTTC. Translated, it gives CASSPGGDYGYTF.

The chain couples TRBV27 to TRBJ2-7; no definite D call. Trimming pared 5 bases from V and 6 bases from J, leaving 14 bases between. Germline CDR1 and CDR2: MNHEY and SMNVEV (reference sequence). This CDR3 is built from 13 residues. CDR3 sequence reads: CASSNQMGAEQYF. The CDR3 bases are TGTGCCAGCAGTAACCAAATGGGCGCCGAGCAGTACTTC.